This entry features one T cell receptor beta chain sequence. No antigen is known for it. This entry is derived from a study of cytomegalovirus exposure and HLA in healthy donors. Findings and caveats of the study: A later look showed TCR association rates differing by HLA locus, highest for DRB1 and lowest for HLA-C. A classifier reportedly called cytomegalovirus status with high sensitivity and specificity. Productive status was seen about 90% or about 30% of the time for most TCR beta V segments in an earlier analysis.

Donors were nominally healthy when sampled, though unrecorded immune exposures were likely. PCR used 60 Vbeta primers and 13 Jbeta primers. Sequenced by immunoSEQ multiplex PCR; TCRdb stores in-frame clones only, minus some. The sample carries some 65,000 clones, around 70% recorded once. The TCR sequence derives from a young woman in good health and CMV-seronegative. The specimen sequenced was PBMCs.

In nucleotides, the CDR3 is TGTGCCAGCAGTTTATGGGGACAGGTCAGGGTCTCCTATAATTCACCCCTCCACTTT. Translated: CASSLWGQVRVSYNSPLHF. This chain links TRBV27 with TRBJ1-6; TRBD1 matches 8 bases. The CDR3 has 19 residues. Germline V CDR1 and CDR2: MNHEY, SMNVEV (reference sequence). V lost 1 base, J lost 0 bases, and 8 bases stayed unmatched.